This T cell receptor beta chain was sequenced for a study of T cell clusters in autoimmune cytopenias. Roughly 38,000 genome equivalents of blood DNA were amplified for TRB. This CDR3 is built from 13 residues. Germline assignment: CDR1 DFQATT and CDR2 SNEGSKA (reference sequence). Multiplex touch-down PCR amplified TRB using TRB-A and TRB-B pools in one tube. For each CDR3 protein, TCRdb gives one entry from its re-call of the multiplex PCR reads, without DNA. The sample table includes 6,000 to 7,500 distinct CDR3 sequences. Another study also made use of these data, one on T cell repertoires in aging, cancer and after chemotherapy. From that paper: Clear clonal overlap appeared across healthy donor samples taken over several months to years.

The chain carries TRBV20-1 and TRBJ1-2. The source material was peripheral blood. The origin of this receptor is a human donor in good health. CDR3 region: CSALIDMNYGYTF.